This TCR beta chain was identified in a study of cytomegalovirus exposure and HLA in healthy donors. Findings of the study overall: Available immune exposure information was restricted to CMV serostatus only. A highly shared variant cluster was judged a likely technical artifact. The study recorded 150 to 200 TCR beta chains that were cytomegalovirus-associated. Prediction of most subjects' HLA-A and HLA-B alleles by TCR beta sequences was reportedly accurate.

The PCR used 60 Vbeta and 13 Jbeta primers. The method was immunoSEQ multiplex PCR; TCRdb's version includes in-frame clones alone and lacks a portion of them. This sample contains roughly 120,000 clones. About this clone: Its antigen remains unknown.

V was pared by 1 base and J by 1 base, with 1 base of the junction left unmatched. Germline V gene data show CDR1 as SGHDN and CDR2 as FVKESK. The CDR3 runs 15 residues. The source of this sequence is a man between 18 and 29 years old in good health and CMV-seronegative. The chain links TRBV14 to TRBJ1-5; TRBD1 agrees at 7 bases. Sequenced: PBMCs. CDR3 amino acids: CASSQGGGSNQPQHF. The CDR3 DNA follows: TGTGCCAGCAGCCAAGGAGGGGGCAGCAATCAGCCCCAGCATTTT. The whole variable domain, filled in from reference TRBV14 and TRBJ1-5, reads EAGVTQFPSHSVIEKGQTVTLRCDPISGHDNLYWYRRVMGKEIKFLLHFVKESKQDESGMPNNRFLAERTGGTYSTLKVQPAELEDSGVYFCASSQGGGSNQPQHFGDGTRLSIL.